One sample yielded the 28 T cell receptor beta chains listed below, sequenced in a study of shared clonotypes between healthy human individuals (dated by TCRdb to between 2020 and 2021). Receptors were amplified or captured by the immunoSEQ multiplex PCR assay. TCRdb stores this immuneACCESS table with in-frame sequences only. Part of the clones is absent; in the studies checked, under half of the shortfall reflects unresolved V genes, and no reason is known for the rest. The sample data list some 1,100,000 clones, and around 78% of these were observed just once. More than 0.5% of the sample is in the top ten clones. The sequenced material came from memory CD4+ T cells from PBMCs. The sample's cell subset or site, from its label and the paper: CD45RA-negative fraction. Receptor source: a young man in good health. Some clones in this sample may be carry-over from other donors' samples.

This clone was picked up a small number of times. The chain uses TRBV6-6 and TRBJ2-7; 7 bases are shared with TRBD1. The CDR3 loop spans 15 amino acids. CDR1 and CDR2 from the germline V gene are MNHNY and SVGAGI (reference sequence). J lost 0 bases, V lost 5 bases, and 7 bases had no gene match. In DNA, the CDR3 is TGTGCCAGCAGTGCTCCGGGACAGTACTCCTACGAGCAGTACTTC. This encodes CASSAPGQYSYEQYF.

This rearrangement joins TRBV4-1 to TRBJ2-5; 9 bases agree with TRBD2. The J segment lost 1 base and the V segment lost 4 bases, leaving 7 bases of the junction unmatched. Looked up from germline, CDR1 is MGHRA and CDR2 is YSYEKL. The CDR3 is 16 residues long. CDR3 nucleotide sequence: TGCGCCAGCAGCCTATCAGCGGGAGGTGCCCAAGAGACCCAGTACTTC. The encoded protein is CASSLSAGGAQETQYF.

The chain carries TRBV5-6 and TRBJ2-7; possible D gene TRBD1, 6 bases. Germline CDR1 is SGHDT and CDR2 is YYEEEE. Trimming left V 0 bases short and J 0 bases short, with 13 bases between. This CDR3 is built from 16 residues. The CDR3 DNA reads TGTGCCAGCAGCTTGGCTGCAACAGGGTACTCCTACGAGCAGTACTTC. Protein: CASSLAATGYSYEQYF.

The chain combines TRBV6-5 with TRBJ1-6; D ambiguous. Looked up from germline, CDR1 is MNHEY and CDR2 is SVGAGI. The CDR3 is 16 amino acids. Between the trimmed V and J ends, which lost 2 bases and 7 bases, there was a span of 15 bases. The CDR3: CASSYGRSPFNSPLHF. The CDR3 coding sequence is TGTGCCAGCAGTTACGGCCGCAGCCCTTTCAATTCACCCCTCCACTTT.

This chain uses TRBV6-4 with TRBJ1-3; D is unresolved. V lost 6 bases, J lost 0 bases, and 12 bases lay in between. This CDR3 is built from 15 residues. Germline CDR1 is MRHNA and CDR2 is SNTAGT. Written as DNA, the CDR3 is TGTGCCAGCAGGCCCTCCCCGAACTCTGGAAACACCATATATTTT. It codes for CASRPSPNSGNTIYF.

The chain employs TRBV25-1 and TRBJ2-7, with 7 bases matching TRBD1. Trimming took 2 bases from V and 5 from J; bases not matched to a gene: 6. There are 14 residues in the CDR3. The V gene's germline CDR1 is MGHDK and CDR2 SYGVNS. The CDR3 here is CASSELRRGNEQYF. DNA for the CDR3: TGTGCCAGCAGTGAACTCCGCAGGGGGAACGAGCAGTACTTC.

This chain links TRBV2 with TRBJ2-1; TRBD2 aligns across 15 bases. The CDR3 totals 18 residues. Unmatched junction bases numbered 8, after V lost 6 bases and J lost 2 bases. Germline-derived CDR1 and CDR2 are SNHLY and FYNNEI. The CDR3 bases are TGTGCCAGCAGCAATGGACTAGCGGGAGGGGGGCCCTACAATGAGCAGTTCTTC. This codes for CASSNGLAGGGPYNEQFF.

J is TRBJ2-2 and V is TRBV2, with no clear D. Germline V gene data show CDR1 as SNHLY and CDR2 as FYNNEI. The CDR3 is 12 residues long. The V end was cut by 6 bases, the J end by 5 bases, with 7 bases between. This CDR3 is CASRIQTGELFF. In DNA, the CDR3 is TGTGCCAGCAGGATTCAGACCGGGGAGCTGTTTTTT.

V usage is TRBV4-3 and J usage is TRBJ2-3; 8 positions agree with TRBD1. The CDR3 contains 14 residues. V lost 4 bases to trimming and J lost 5 bases; unmatched junction nucleotides: 5. CDR1 is LGHNA and CDR2 is YSLEER in the germline V gene. CDR3 DNA sequence: TGCGCCAGCAGCCGCGGACAGGGAAGAGATACGCAGTATTTT. Translated, it gives CASSRGQGRDTQYF.

This chain connects TRBV5-1 to TRBJ1-1; TRBD1 is a possible D gene (5 bases). V lost 4 bases and J 3 bases, leaving 22 bases between the germline ends. Germline values: CDR1 SGHRS, CDR2 YFSETQ. The CDR3 totals 17 residues. The CDR3 DNA sequence: TGCGCCAGCAGCCCTGGGGGACCTACGACGCCCGACACTGAAGCTTTCTTT. Its protein product is CASSPGGPTTPDTEAFF.

The gene calls are TRBV7-3 and TRBJ2-1; D assignment may be TRBD1 or TRBD2 (5 bases each). The V end was cut by 5 bases, the J end by 8 bases, with 16 bases between. CDR1 is SGHTA, CDR2 FQGTGA, per germline. This CDR3 is built from 14 residues. The CDR3 here is CASSPAGTRDEQFF. The CDR3 DNA sequence: TGTGCCAGCAGCCCAGCCGGGACCCGGGATGAGCAGTTCTTC.

The chain couples TRBV5-1 to TRBJ2-1; perhaps TRBD2 as D (6 bases). The V and J ends lost 3 bases and 7 bases respectively, with 14 bases between them. Germline V gives CDR1 SGHRS, CDR2 YFSETQ. The CDR3 has 14 residues. CDR3 in DNA: TGCGCCAGCAGCTCCGGGACGGCGGGGAATGAGCAGTTCTTC. It codes for CASSSGTAGNEQFF.

The rearrangement uses TRBV11-2 and TRBJ2-3; D assignment may be TRBD1 or TRBD2 (5 bases each). This CDR3 contains 16 residues. Between the trimmed V and J ends, which lost 5 bases and 2 bases, there was a span of 17 bases. In germline, CDR1 is SGHAT, CDR2 FQNNGV. The CDR3 DNA reads TGTGCCAGCAGCAAAGACAGAGGGGTCCCCACAGATACGCAGTATTTT. This translates into CASSKDRGVPTDTQYF.

This sequence joins TRBV19 and TRBJ1-3; D unresolved. The CDR3 has 15 residues. The germline V gene has CDR1 LNHDA and CDR2 SQIVND (reference sequence). Trimming stripped 3 bases from V and 0 bases from J, with 9 bases between. In nucleotides, the CDR3 is TGTGCCAGTAGTATTGCTGGCGGCTCTGGAAACACCATATATTTT. As protein: CASSIAGGSGNTIYF.

In its sample, this clone was seen a few times. A read error may account for a junction end that differs from germline. J is TRBJ2-7 and V is TRBV4-1; TRBD1 might be the D (6 bases). Germline V lookup: CDR1 MGHRA, CDR2 YSYEKL. This CDR3 spans 17 amino acids. In nucleotides, the CDR3 is TGCGCCAGCAGCCAAGAAATTTCCAGGGGTAGTTCATACGGGCAGTACTTC. Amino acid sequence: CASSQEISRGSSYGQYF.

At least ten counts were recorded for this clone. V gene TRBV19 combines with J gene TRBJ1-1; TRBD1 matches at 10 bases. This CDR3 comprises 12 residues. Looked up from germline, CDR1 is LNHDA and CDR2 is SQIVND (reference sequence). J gave up 8 bases and V 5 bases, and 2 bases lay outside the gene matches. This CDR3 is CASSDRGREAFF. The CDR3 nucleotides read TGTGCCAGTAGTGACAGGGGGCGAGAAGCTTTCTTT.

This clone has a handful of counts. V usage is TRBV19 and J usage is TRBJ2-1, with D perhaps being TRBD1 or TRBD2 (5 bases each). The CDR3 loop spans 12 amino acids. Trimming pared 2 bases from V and 10 bases from J, leaving 9 bases between. Germline lookup yields CDR1 LNHDA and CDR2 SQIVND (reference sequence). The CDR3 spells CASSITGAEQFF. CDR3 DNA sequence: TGTGCCAGTAGTATAACCGGGGCAGAGCAGTTCTTC.

This sequence joins TRBV7-2 and TRBJ2-1; 9 bases align to TRBD1. J lost 3 bases, V lost 4 bases, and 4 bases had no gene match. The CDR3 runs to 15 residues. In germline, CDR1 is SGHTA, CDR2 FQGNSA. The CDR3 DNA is TGTGCCAGCAGCTCAGGGACAGGGTACTACAATGAGCAGTTCTTC. It is translated as CASSSGTGYYNEQFF.

This chain connects TRBV25-1 to TRBJ1-4; TRBD1 might be the D (5 bases). Germline CDR1 reads MGHDK; CDR2 reads SYGVNS. This CDR3 contains 15 residues. Trimming pared 3 bases from V and 8 bases from J, leaving 16 bases between. The CDR3, as DNA: TGTGCCAGCAGTGACAAGACAGCAGTTACGGAAAAACTGTTTTTT. This encodes CASSDKTAVTEKLFF.

In DNA form, the CDR3 reads TGTGCCAGCAGCTTGGCCGGCGGAGAGAACACTGAAGCTTTCTTT. Its protein product is CASSLAGGENTEAFF. J is TRBJ1-1 and V is TRBV5-4; no definite D call. From germline, CDR1 is SGHNT and CDR2 YYREEE (reference sequence). This CDR3 is 15 amino acids long. Trimming took off 0 bases at V and 1 base at J, with 10 bases between the two ends.

This rearrangement joins TRBV27 to TRBJ2-3, with 10 positions matching TRBD2. There are 15 residues in the CDR3. CDR1 is MNHEY, CDR2 SMNVEV, per germline (reference sequence). The J segment lost 4 bases and the V segment lost 6 bases, leaving 7 bases of the junction unmatched. In DNA, the CDR3 is TGTGCCAGCAGCGCTCCAGCGGGAGGGTCAGATACGCAGTATTTT. Amino acid sequence: CASSAPAGGSDTQYF.

Worth noting for this clone: This sample includes further DNA sequences coding for the same CDR3. The gene calls are TRBV6-5 and TRBJ2-7; 7 bases are shared with TRBD1. The CDR3 spans 15 residues. Germline CDR1 reads MNHEY; CDR2 reads SVGAGI. V trimming: 0 bases; J trimming: 3 bases; junction bases outside the gene matches: 5. CDR3 residues: CASSYSPDRSYEQYF. The CDR3 DNA sequence: TGTGCCAGCAGTTACTCTCCGGACAGGAGCTACGAGCAGTACTTC.

In regard to this clone: Distinct nucleotide sequences in the sample also encode this CDR3. The chain recombines TRBV11-1 with TRBJ2-2; perhaps TRBD2 as D (6 bases). Germline CDR1 is SGHAT and CDR2 is FQDESV (reference sequence). With 2 bases removed from V and 4 bases from J, the gap between germline ends came to 11 bases. This CDR3 has 15 amino acids. CDR3 in amino acids: CASSLRLASTGELFF. The CDR3 region has the DNA TGTGCCAGCAGCTTAAGGCTAGCGTCCACCGGGGAGCTGTTTTTT.

V and J are TRBV5-6 and TRBJ2-5, with D tentatively TRBD1 (5 bases). CDR3 length equals 15 residues. Germline CDR1 and CDR2: SGHDT and YYEEEE. The ends were cut back, 5 bases at V and 2 bases at J, with 16 bases in the middle. The CDR3 nucleotides read TGTGCCAGCAGTTTCCGCAGGGTCAGTCAAGAGACCCAGTACTTC. It yields the protein CASSFRRVSQETQYF.

This clone was seen a handful of times. This rearrangement joins TRBV28 to TRBJ1-1, with TRBD1 identical over 7 bases. Germline CDR1 is MDHEN and CDR2 is SYDVKM. The CDR3 consists of 15 residues. The trim removed 3 bases at V and 1 base at J, leaving 5 bases unmatched. The CDR3 region has the DNA TGTGCCAGCAGTTTGGAGGGGGCTGGGAACACTGAAGCTTTCTTT. Encoded protein: CASSLEGAGNTEAFF.

The V call is TRBV6-5, the J call TRBJ2-7; D perhaps matches TRBD1 (6 bases). Trimming stripped 5 bases from V and 7 bases from J, with 18 bases between. Germline-derived CDR1 and CDR2 are MNHEY and SVGAGI. The CDR3 runs 14 residues. In nucleotides, the CDR3 is TGTGCCAGCAGTAGGGACAACGTTGGTAAGGAGCAGTACTTC. Protein: CASSRDNVGKEQYF.

The rearrangement uses TRBV5-8 and TRBJ2-7; D is unresolved. CDR1 is SGHTS, CDR2 YDEGEE, per germline. This CDR3 has 12 amino acids. V lost 1 base and J lost 3, with 5 bases in between. In DNA form, the CDR3 reads TGTGCCAGCAGCTTGTTGCTCTACGAGCAGTACTTC. Translating gives CASSLLLYEQYF.

Here the CDR3 reads CASSQDRTGSSYEQYF. The DNA of the CDR3 is TGCGCCAGCAGCCAAGATAGGACAGGCAGCTCCTACGAGCAGTACTTC. The V call is TRBV4-1, the J call TRBJ2-7, with TRBD1 matching over 7 bases. Trimming removed 0 bases from V and 0 bases from J; junction bases left unmatched: 5. The CDR3 runs 16 residues. CDR1 is MGHRA, CDR2 YSYEKL, per germline.